A selection of T cell receptor beta chains follows, all from one sample in a study of control samples from healthy donors and cancer patients. TCRdb keeps only in-frame clones here, not all; method: immunoSEQ multiplex PCR. The table lists about 130,000 clones, 75% to 95% of them singletons, with less than 2.5% in the top ten. Sequences were obtained from blood. The receptor source for this set is a man younger than 30 in good health. Both conserved end residues are trimmed from each CDR3. A D gene is named only where the DNA matches it firmly. The listing skips clone size in some rows; elsewhere it reads once, few, many or a size class.

j_gene,d_gene,v_gene,abundance,CDR3aa
TRBJ1-4,TRBD1,TRBV19,-,ASRPRGPRQKLF
TRBJ2-3,TRBD2,TRBV6-2/TRBV6-3,-,ASSYPGTSGRAGSTDTQY
TRBJ2-5,-,TRBV25-1,-,ASSDRARGETQY
TRBJ2-1,-,TRBV14,-,ASSPLSRYNEQF
TRBJ2-1,TRBD2,TRBV3-1/TRBV3-2,-,ASSIPGTRHHSEQF
TRBJ2-1,TRBD2,TRBV11-3,-,ASSLLSGSFDEQF
TRBJ2-1,-,TRBV4-3,once,ASSKRGGGSYNEQF
TRBJ2-2,TRBD1,TRBV5-8,once,ASSFGDRDTGELF
TRBJ2-2,TRBD2,TRBV2,-,ASSGTSRTGELF
TRBJ2-5,TRBD2,TRBV9,-,ASSGLAGGPYQETQY
TRBJ2-1,-,TRBV30,-,AWSVRMGEQF
TRBJ2-3,-,TRBV27,-,ASSLSLGRYTQY
TRBJ2-5,TRBD2,TRBV10-3,once,AISDSSGSSGREETQY
TRBJ1-4,-,TRBV28,-,ASSLQGGANEKLF
TRBJ1-2,TRBD1,TRBV9,-,ASSVVGRGEDGYT
TRBJ1-3,TRBD1,TRBV2,-,ATRAGQGPNTIY
TRBJ2-2,TRBD2,TRBV5-1,-,ASSPSGGAGELF
TRBJ2-1,TRBD2,TRBV2,-,ASRLAGGSYNEQF
TRBJ2-1,-,TRBV9,-,ASSVGLSYNEQF
TRBJ1-1,-,TRBV9,once,ASEPTQVNTEAF
TRBJ2-1,-,TRBV5-4,-,ASSLDRTGEQF
TRBJ2-3,TRBD2,TRBV3-1/TRBV3-2,-,ASSESGGAFTDTQY
TRBJ1-5,-,TRBV5-5,-,ASSFLDQPQH
TRBJ1-1,-,TRBV5-1,-,ASSLAQGKLNTEAF
TRBJ1-2,-,TRBV27,-,ASYTGWPNYGYT
TRBJ2-3,TRBD1,TRBV4-3,-,ASSQRTGGFDTQY
TRBJ2-3,TRBD1,TRBV28,-,ASSSHSTGPGTDTQY
TRBJ2-3,TRBD2,TRBV30,-,AWRGVAGTSTDTQY
TRBJ2-3,-,TRBV7-9,-,ASGTGSEPDTQY
TRBJ2-2,-,TRBV4-3,-,ASSQDLGTNTGELF
TRBJ1-6,-,TRBV27,-,ASSFWGRNSPLH
TRBJ2-1,TRBD1,TRBV11-2,-,ASSLEGTGIYEQF
TRBJ2-3,-,TRBV14,-,ASSLQGTDTQY
TRBJ2-1,-,TRBV7-2,-,ASSLAVGEQF
TRBJ1-1,-,TRBV11-2,-,ASSLVRAEAF
TRBJ2-7,-,TRBV18,-,ASSSSQGGSHSYEQY
TRBJ2-1,TRBD1,TRBV6-5,once,ASSSRDRGPSEQF
TRBJ2-1,TRBD1,TRBV6-5,-,ASSSPGQGWYEQF
TRBJ1-2,TRBD1,TRBV6-5,-,ASSYSAPGQGSGYT
TRBJ2-5,-,TRBV5-8,-,ASSIRTQKTETQY
TRBJ1-2,-,TRBV9,-,ASSVVPNYGYT
TRBJ2-1,TRBD1,TRBV6-6,-,ASSSGTGIYNEQF